The 20 T cell receptor beta chains below all came from one sample that was sequenced in a study of blood T cell repertoires in COVID-19. Assay: immunoSEQ multiplex PCR; the TCRdb copy retains only in-frame clones and omits some. The sample consists of 45,000 or so clones, 84% of them appearing once. The sample was peripheral blood. These receptor sequences come from a human donor in a cohort sampled during active COVID-19.

This clone was seen once. The J gene is TRBJ1-1, the V gene TRBV2; no firm D call. The germline V gene encodes CDR1 SNHLY and CDR2 FYNNEI. The CDR3 is made up of 15 amino acids. Trimming shortened V by 7 bases and J by 2 bases, and 17 bases separated the two germline ends. The DNA for the CDR3 is TGTGCCAGCATTCGGGAGCAGCTTACTAACACTGAAGCTTTCTTT. Protein product: CASIREQLTNTEAFF.

This chain connects TRBV11-2 to TRBJ1-3; TRBD1 matches 9 bases. The CDR3 is 16 residues long. The J segment lost 2 bases and the V segment lost 5 bases, leaving 7 bases of the junction unmatched. The V gene's germline CDR1 is SGHAT and CDR2 FQNNGV. CDR3 nucleotide sequence: TGTGCCAGCAGCCTGGGGGACAGGGTGACTGGAAACACCATATATTTT. Translation gives CASSLGDRVTGNTIYF.

V and J are TRBV5-1 and TRBJ2-7, with a possible D match to TRBD1 (6 bases). Deletions cut 6 bases from V and 6 bases from J, with 25 bases between. Germline lookup yields CDR1 SGHRS and CDR2 YFSETQ. The CDR3 length is 16 residues. The CDR3 DNA reads as TGCGCCAGCACCGCTCGAGGCAGACCAACAGGGTGCGAGCAGTACGTC. Amino acids: CASTARGRPTGCEQYV.

This clone came up once. The rearrangement uses TRBV27 and TRBJ1-6; D gene ambiguous. Germline-derived CDR1 and CDR2 are MNHEY and SMNVEV (reference sequence). V lost 8 bases and J lost 10, with 18 bases in between. CDR3 length equals 14 residues. For the CDR3, the DNA is TGTGCCAGCGTAAACCTCAACCCTCGGTCACCCCTCCACTTT. Translating gives CASVNLNPRSPLHF.

The rearrangement joins TRBV5-1 to TRBJ1-6; 9 nucleotides agree with TRBD1. The CDR3 sequence is 17 residues long. V shed 4 bases, J shed 10 bases, and the junction held 15 bases outside the gene matches. Germline values: CDR1 SGHRS, CDR2 YFSETQ. CDR3 sequence (DNA): TGCGCCAGCAGCATCTCCGGGACAGGGATAGGAGGGTCACCCCTCCACTTT. This gives the protein CASSISGTGIGGSPLHF.

The CDR3 reads CASSTIQVGGAFF. CDR3 DNA: TGTGCCAGTAGTACAATACAGGTTGGCGGCGCTTTCTTT. The rearrangement links TRBV19 to TRBJ1-1, with D possibly being TRBD1 (5 bases). The ends were cut back, 4 bases at V and 11 bases at J, with 17 bases in the middle. The germline V gene encodes CDR1 LNHDA and CDR2 SQIVND (reference sequence). The CDR3 loop spans 13 amino acids.

The rearrangement joins TRBV4-2 to TRBJ1-4; a possible D gene is TRBD1 (6 bases). V was cut by 0 bases and J by 5 bases, with 13 bases left in between. This CDR3 has 16 amino acids. Germline loops: CDR1 LGHNA, CDR2 YNFKEQ. DNA of the CDR3: TGTGCCAGCAGCCAAGATTTGAGAGGGACAAATGAAAAACTGTTTTTT. Its protein is CASSQDLRGTNEKLFF.

On this clone: Other DNA sequences in this sample translate to the same CDR3. V is TRBV19 and J is TRBJ1-5, with 8 bases that match TRBD1. The J segment lost 4 bases and the V segment lost 1 base, leaving 0 bases of the junction unmatched. CDR3 length equals 14 residues. Germline loops: CDR1 LNHDA, CDR2 SQIVND (reference sequence). The CDR3 is CASSIGQGNQPQHF. The CDR3 nucleotides are TGTGCCAGTAGTATAGGACAGGGGAATCAGCCCCAGCATTTT.

V and J are TRBV11-2 and TRBJ2-1; 12 positions match TRBD2. The junction had 2 bases not matched to a gene; V was cut back by 3 bases and J by 2 bases. The germline V gene encodes CDR1 SGHAT and CDR2 FQNNGV. The length of the CDR3 is 16 residues. CDR3 nucleotide sequence: TGTGCCAGCAGCTTCCTAGCGGGGGGGACCTACAATGAGCAGTTCTTC. Its translation: CASSFLAGGTYNEQFF.

V usage is TRBV2 and J usage is TRBJ2-2; weak D call: TRBD1 (5 bases). V lost 4 bases and J 8 bases, leaving 11 bases between the germline ends. The CDR3 contains 13 residues. Germline CDR1 and CDR2: SNHLY and FYNNEI. The CDR3 DNA is TGTGCCAGCAGTGGCCAGGGCTTTGGGGAGCTGTTTTTT. Amino acids: CASSGQGFGELFF.

This clone was recorded only once. The gene calls are TRBV29-1 and TRBJ1-4; no clear D. From germline, CDR1 is SQVTM and CDR2 ANQGSEA. CDR3 size: 14 residues. With 2 bases removed from V and 3 bases from J, the gap between germline ends came to 10 bases. CDR3 residues: CSVEIGVANEKLFF. The CDR3 nucleotides read TGCAGCGTTGAAATCGGGGTTGCTAATGAAAAACTGTTTTTT.

The genes are TRBV24-1 and TRBJ2-7, with D maybe TRBD2 (5 bases). The V end was cut by 0 bases, the J end by 1 base, with 12 bases between. The germline CDR1 and CDR2 sequences are KGHDR and SFDVKD. The CDR3 sequence is 16 residues long. DNA for the CDR3: TGTGCCACCAGTGATTTGTCGATCGGGATATCCTACGAGCAGTACGTC. Protein: CATSDLSIGISYEQYV.

The V call is TRBV19, the J call TRBJ2-1; unclear D gene. Looked up from germline, CDR1 is LNHDA and CDR2 is SQIVND (reference sequence). The CDR3 loop spans 11 amino acids. V was pared by 2 bases and J by 8 bases, with 4 bases between. The CDR3 bases are TGTGCCAGTAGTATATGGCATGAGCAGTTCTTC. It specifies CASSIWHEQFF.

V gene TRBV10-2 combines with J gene TRBJ1-1; 8 nucleotides line up with TRBD1. The CDR3 totals 14 residues. After removal of 8 bases from V and 1 base from J, the junction contained 6 bases not matched to a gene. The germline CDR1 and CDR2 sequences are WSHSY and SAAADI. Written as DNA, the CDR3 is TGCGCCAGCCGAGCCGGGACAGGGAACACTGAAGCTTTCTTT. It specifies CASRAGTGNTEAFF.

The genes are TRBV18 and TRBJ2-7, with 14 nucleotides matching TRBD2. The CDR3 covers 18 residues. Germline assignment: CDR1 KGHSH and CDR2 LQKENI. Trimming cost V 2 bases and J 4 bases; bases outside gene matches: 10. The CDR3 DNA sequence: TGTGCCAGCTCACCAAGACTAGCGGGGGGGAGGAACGTTTACGAGCAGTACTTC. It codes for CASSPRLAGGRNVYEQYF. The whole variable domain, remainder taken from reference TRBV18 and TRBJ2-7, is NAGVMQNPRHLVRRRGQEARLRCSPMKGHSHVYWYRQLPEEGLKFMVYLQKENIIDESGMPKERFSAEFPKEGPSILRIQQVVRGDSAAYFCASSPRLAGGRNVYEQYFGPGTRLTVT.

The rearrangement joins TRBV6-5 to TRBJ1-5; a weak D match, TRBD1 (5 bases). V was clipped by 2 bases and J by 0 bases, with 8 bases between them. This CDR3 is built from 15 residues. Germline CDR1 and CDR2: MNHEY and SVGAGI. The CDR3 nucleotides are TGTGCCAGCAGTTACACGACAGATAGCAATCAGCCCCAGCATTTT. Amino acids: CASSYTTDSNQPQHF.

The chain uses TRBV11-3 and TRBJ2-5, with D possibly being TRBD2 (7 bases). The V end lost 5 bases, the J end lost 4 bases, and 17 bases lay between the germline ends. CDR3 length: 15 residues. Germline CDR1 is SGHNT and CDR2 is YENEEA. The CDR3 coding sequence is TGTGCCAGCAGCGCCCTGACGGGGGGCCCAGAGACCCAGTACTTC. It yields the protein CASSALTGGPETQYF.

The chain employs TRBV5-1 and TRBJ1-2; 9 bases agree with TRBD1. The ends lost 4 bases at V and 5 bases at J; junction bases unmatched: 9. CDR1 is SGHRS, CDR2 YFSETQ, per germline. The CDR3 is 15 residues long. The CDR3 sequence is CASSQGDREIYGYTF. The CDR3 DNA reads as TGCGCCAGCAGCCAAGGGGACAGGGAAATTTATGGCTACACCTTC.

The genes are TRBV2 and TRBJ1-4, with TRBD1 as a possible D gene (5 bases). V lost 7 bases to trimming and J lost 9 bases, with 33 bases between them. This CDR3 region has 19 residues. CDR1 and CDR2 (germline): SNHLY, FYNNEI. The CDR3 DNA reads TGTGCCAGCAAGATCCAGGGATACGGACCCAAGGAGGGTCTACAAAAACTGTTTTTT. Protein product: CASKIQGYGPKEGLQKLFF.

This chain uses TRBV27 with TRBJ1-6; 10 bases fit TRBD1. V lost 10 bases and J lost 10; bases outside the gene matches: 7. Germline CDR1 reads MNHEY; CDR2 reads SMNVEV (reference sequence). CDR3 length equals 13 residues. The CDR3 loop reads CATARDRGSPLHF. The CDR3 DNA reads as TGTGCCACCGCCCGGGACAGGGGATCACCCCTCCACTTT.